This T cell receptor beta chain derives from a study of blood T cell repertoires in COVID-19. Whole-study context: The analysed material was cDNA or gDNA that came from T cells, B-cell-depleted T cells, or PBMCs.

Recruits, aged about 18 to 90 years, lived in 24 US areas. Generated by immunoSEQ multiplex PCR, the TCRdb table keeps only in-frame clones and is missing some. Among around 400,000 clones listed, about 89% were seen once. The sample comprised PBMCs or T cells enriched from blood (not recorded which). The origin of this receptor is a woman aged 40 to 55 who had been exposed to COVID-19.

CDR3 residues: CASSLTGTGVMNTEAFF. CDR3 in DNA: TGTGCCAGCAGTCTTACCGGGACAGGGGTAATGAACACTGAAGCTTTCTTT. J is TRBJ1-1 and V is TRBV6-6; 10 bases map to TRBD1. CDR1 is MNHNY, CDR2 SVGAGI, per germline (reference sequence). Losses at the gene ends were 5 bases for V and 0 bases for J; bases not matched to a gene: 9. This CDR3 contains 17 residues.